The source of this T cell receptor beta chain is a study of T-cell memory formation after mild COVID-19. The overall study: The TCR clusters were mostly specific to one donor. Study-wide results and caveats: Memory cells collected pre-infection included some clones that later responded, suggesting cross-reactive memory joined. Clones that contracted from day 15 to 85 had balanced CD4/CD8; later expanders were CD4+ biased. The SARS-CoV-2 specificity of second-wave clones reaching peak at day 37 remained unverified.

In its sample, this clonotype was seen many times. Its antigen is unidentified. TCRdb reprocessed the 5' RACE reads via MiXCR and lists one record per CDR3 protein. The repertoire holds about 12,000 distinct CDR3 sequences, more than 14% seen once, with 55% in the top ten. V lost 3 bases and J lost 4, with 21 bases in between. Germline values: CDR1 DFQATT, CDR2 SNEGSKA (reference sequence). The CDR3 sequence is 16 residues long. This receptor was taken from a man aged 18 to 30 who had mild COVID-19 (a few samples of this study predate the infection). Cell type and time point are not known. Sequences were obtained from PBMCs or a T cell subset sorted from them (not recorded which). The chain links TRBV20-1 to TRBJ1-1, with D possibly being TRBD1 (6 bases). The CDR3 is CSASATGKIRVTEAFF. CDR3 in DNA: TGCAGTGCTAGTGCCACAGGGAAAATTAGGGTCACTGAAGCTTTCTTT.